This passage covers 9 T cell receptor beta chains from one sample sequenced in a study of control samples from healthy donors and cancer patients. Produced via immunoSEQ multiplex PCR; TCRdb's table is partial and in-frame only. The top ten hold about 16% of the sample, which has approximately 100,000 clones, roughly 91% seen once. Sequenced: blood. The receptors originated from a woman in her forties or fifties in good health.

V gene TRBV30 combines with J gene TRBJ1-5; maybe TRBD1 (5 bases). CDR3 length: 13 residues. Trimming stripped 0 bases from V and 6 bases from J, with 9 bases between. In germline, CDR1 is GTSNPN, CDR2 SVGIG (reference sequence). The CDR3 sequence: CAWSVGRRQPQHF. CDR3 DNA sequence: TGTGCCTGGAGTGTGGGGCGTCGTCAGCCCCAGCATTTT. Variable domain in full (rest from reference TRBV30 and TRBJ1-5): SQTIHQWPATLVQPVGSPLSLECTVEGTSNPNLYWYRQAAGRGLQLLFYSVGIGQISSEVPQNLSASRPQDRQFILSSKKLLLSDSGFYLCAWSVGRRQPQHFGDGTRLSIL.

A single count supports this clone. The V gene is TRBV6-6, the J gene TRBJ2-1; 9 nucleotides line up with TRBD2. V was clipped by 5 bases and J by 4 bases; unmatched bases: 9. There are 16 residues in the CDR3. CDR1 is MNHNY, CDR2 SVGAGI, per germline (reference sequence). CDR3 nucleotides: TGTGCCAGCAGTGCACGGGCTAGCGGGACTTACAATGAGCAGTTCTTC. Amino acids: CASSARASGTYNEQFF.

The genes are TRBV5-1 and TRBJ2-4; TRBD2 might be the D (6 bases). Germline V CDR1 and CDR2: SGHRS, YFSETQ. Trimming removed 1 base at V and 7 bases at J, with 15 bases between. The CDR3 runs 15 residues. The CDR3 loop is CASSLLAGTGNIQYF. For the CDR3, the DNA is TGCGCCAGCAGCTTGTTGGCGGGGACGGGCAACATTCAGTACTTC. Supplemented by reference TRBV5-1 and TRBJ2-4, the full variable domain reads KAGVTQTPRYLIKTRGQQVTLSCSPISGHRSVSWYQQTPGQGLQFLFEYFSETQRNKGNFPGRFSGRQFSNSRSEMNVSTLELGDSALYLCASSLLAGTGNIQYFGAGTRLSVL.

The sample holds one count of this clone. The genes are TRBV2 and TRBJ2-1; D assignment may be TRBD1 or TRBD2 (5 bases each). Per germline, CDR1 SNHLY and CDR2 FYNNEI. V lost 3 bases, J lost 7 bases, and 10 bases lay in between. The CDR3 loop spans 13 amino acids. This CDR3 is CASSDYRTNEQFF. The CDR3 nucleotides read TGTGCCAGCAGTGACTACAGGACTAATGAGCAGTTCTTC. The variable domain in full, completed from reference TRBV2 and TRBJ2-1, reads EPEVTQTPSHQVTQMGQEVILRCVPISNHLYFYWYRQILGQKVEFLVSFYNNEISEKSEIFDDQFSVERPDGSNFTLKIRSTKLEDSAMYFCASSDYRTNEQFFGPGTRLTVL.

The DNA of the CDR3 is TGTGCTAGTGGTTTGATCCTGGGACAGGGTTATGAAAAACTGTTTTTT. It is translated as CASGLILGQGYEKLFF. This chain joins TRBV12-5 and TRBJ1-4, with 9 bases fitting TRBD1. The germline V gene encodes CDR1 LGHNT and CDR2 FRNRAP. J gave up 6 bases and V 2 bases, and 7 bases lay outside the gene matches. The CDR3 runs 16 residues.

The V gene is TRBV6-5, the J gene TRBJ1-1; 7 bases are a match to TRBD1. Germline V lookup: CDR1 MNHEY, CDR2 SVGAGI. With V trimmed by 2 bases and J by 10 bases, 7 bases remained unmatched. This CDR3 contains 13 residues. The CDR3 DNA reads as TGTGCCAGCAGTTACGAGGGGGCATTAGGAGCTTTCTTT. Protein product: CASSYEGALGAFF.

The chain employs TRBV7-3 and TRBJ2-2, with D uncertain. Trimming took 4 bases from V and 2 from J, leaving 8 bases between them. This CDR3 has 14 amino acids. CDR1 and CDR2 (germline): SGHTA, FQGTGA. CDR3 region: CASSSDQNTGELFF. The CDR3 region has the DNA TGTGCCAGCAGCTCCGACCAAAACACCGGGGAGCTGTTTTTT.

On this clone itself: The same CDR3 arises from other DNA sequences in this sample as well. The chain carries TRBV9 and TRBJ2-2; TRBD1 matches 7 bases. The V segment lost 0 bases and the J segment 6 bases; nucleotides outside the gene matches: 5. The CDR3 is made up of 15 amino acids. Germline V gene data show CDR1 as SGDLS and CDR2 as YYNGEE. This CDR3 is CASSVGGRGSGELFF. The CDR3 nucleotides read TGTGCCAGCAGCGTAGGGGGCAGGGGGTCCGGGGAGCTGTTTTTT.

J is TRBJ2-5 and V is TRBV9; D perhaps matches TRBD2 (5 bases). V was clipped by 0 bases and J by 2 bases, with 14 bases between them. Germline CDR1 SGDLS, CDR2 YYNGEE. This CDR3 comprises 16 residues. The CDR3 region is CASSVASLATQETQYF. CDR3 nucleotides: TGTGCCAGCAGCGTAGCGAGTCTAGCCACACAAGAGACCCAGTACTTC.